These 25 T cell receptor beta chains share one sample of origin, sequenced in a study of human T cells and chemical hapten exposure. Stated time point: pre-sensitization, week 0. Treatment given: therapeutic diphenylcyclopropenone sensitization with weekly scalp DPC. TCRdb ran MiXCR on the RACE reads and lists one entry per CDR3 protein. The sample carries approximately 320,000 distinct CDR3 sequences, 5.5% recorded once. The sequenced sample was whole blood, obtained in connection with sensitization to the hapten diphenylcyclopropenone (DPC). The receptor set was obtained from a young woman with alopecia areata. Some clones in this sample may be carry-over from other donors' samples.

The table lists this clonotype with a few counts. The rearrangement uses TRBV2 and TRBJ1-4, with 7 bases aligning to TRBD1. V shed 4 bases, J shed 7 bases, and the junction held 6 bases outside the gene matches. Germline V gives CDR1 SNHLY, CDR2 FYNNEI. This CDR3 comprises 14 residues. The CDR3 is CASSVRQGGEKLFF. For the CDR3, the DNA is TGTGCCAGCAGTGTTCGACAGGGAGGTGAAAAACTGTTTTTT.

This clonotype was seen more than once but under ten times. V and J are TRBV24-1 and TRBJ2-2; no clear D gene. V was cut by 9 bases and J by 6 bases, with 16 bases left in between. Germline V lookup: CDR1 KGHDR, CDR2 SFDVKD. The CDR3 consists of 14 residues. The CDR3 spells CATQKTTQAGELFF. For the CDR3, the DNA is TGTGCCACCCAGAAGACGACTCAAGCCGGGGAGCTGTTTTTT.

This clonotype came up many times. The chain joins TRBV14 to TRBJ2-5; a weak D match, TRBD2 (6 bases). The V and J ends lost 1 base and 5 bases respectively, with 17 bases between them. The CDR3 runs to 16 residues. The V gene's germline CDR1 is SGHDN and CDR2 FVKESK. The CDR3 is CASSQGIAVPLETQYF. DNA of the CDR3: TGTGCCAGCAGCCAAGGAATAGCGGTTCCTTTGGAGACCCAGTACTTC.

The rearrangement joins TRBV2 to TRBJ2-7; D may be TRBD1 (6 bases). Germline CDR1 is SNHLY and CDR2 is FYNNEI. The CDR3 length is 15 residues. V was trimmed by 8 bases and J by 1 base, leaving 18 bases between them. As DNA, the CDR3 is TGTGCCAGCCCGAATCCCGCGGACAGTTCCTACGAGCAGTACTTC. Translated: CASPNPADSSYEQYF. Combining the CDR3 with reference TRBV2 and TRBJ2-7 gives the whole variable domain EPEVTQTPSHQVTQMGQEVILRCVPISNHLYFYWYRQILGQKVEFLVSFYNNEISEKSEIFDDQFSVERPDGSNFTLKIRSTKLEDSAMYFCASPNPADSSYEQYFGPGTRLTVT.

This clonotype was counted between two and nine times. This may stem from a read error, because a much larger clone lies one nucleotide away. DNA for the CDR3: TGTGCCAGCAGCGCGGGCACAGATACGCAGTATTTT. This encodes CASSAGTDTQYF. The V call is TRBV6-5, the J call TRBJ2-3; D not resolved. The CDR3 loop spans 12 amino acids. From germline, CDR1 is MNHEY and CDR2 SVGAGI. Trimming left V 6 bases short and J 1 base short, with 5 bases between.

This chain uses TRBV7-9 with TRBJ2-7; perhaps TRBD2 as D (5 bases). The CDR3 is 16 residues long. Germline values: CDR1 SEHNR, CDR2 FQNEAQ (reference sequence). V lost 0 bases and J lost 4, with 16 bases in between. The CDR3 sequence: CASSLAPSGGSYEQYF. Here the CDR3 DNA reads TGTGCCAGCAGCTTAGCGCCCAGCGGTGGGTCGTACGAGCAGTACTTC.

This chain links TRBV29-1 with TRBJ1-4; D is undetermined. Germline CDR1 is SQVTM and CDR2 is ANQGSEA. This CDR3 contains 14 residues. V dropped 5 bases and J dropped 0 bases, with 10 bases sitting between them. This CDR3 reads CSVRSRSTNEKLFF. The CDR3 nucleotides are TGCAGCGTTCGGAGCAGATCAACTAATGAAAAACTGTTTTTT. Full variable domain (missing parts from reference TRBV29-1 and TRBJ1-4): SAVISQKPSRDICQRGTSLTIQCQVDSQVTMMFWYRQQPGQSLTLIATANQGSEATYESGFVIDKFPISRPNLTFSTLTVSNMSPEDSSIYLCSVRSRSTNEKLFFGSGTQLSVL.

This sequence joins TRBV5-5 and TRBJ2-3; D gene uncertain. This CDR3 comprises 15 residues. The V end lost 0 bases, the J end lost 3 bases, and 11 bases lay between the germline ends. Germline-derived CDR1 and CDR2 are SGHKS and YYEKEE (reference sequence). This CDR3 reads CASSLGQFGTDTQYF. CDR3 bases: TGTGCCAGCAGCTTGGGTCAGTTTGGGACAGATACGCAGTATTTT.

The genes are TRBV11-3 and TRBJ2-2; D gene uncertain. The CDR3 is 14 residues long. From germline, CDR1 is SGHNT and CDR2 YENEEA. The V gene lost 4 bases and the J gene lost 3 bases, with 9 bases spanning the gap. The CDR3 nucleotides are TGTGCCAGCAGCTCCATAGACTACACCGGGGAGCTGTTTTTT. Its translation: CASSSIDYTGELFF. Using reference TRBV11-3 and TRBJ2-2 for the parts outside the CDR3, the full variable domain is EAGVVQSPRYKIIEKKQPVAFWCNPISGHNTLYWYLQNLGQGPELLIRYENEEAVDDSQLPKDRFSAERLKGVDSTLKIQPAELGDSAVYLCASSSIDYTGELFFGEGSRLTVL.

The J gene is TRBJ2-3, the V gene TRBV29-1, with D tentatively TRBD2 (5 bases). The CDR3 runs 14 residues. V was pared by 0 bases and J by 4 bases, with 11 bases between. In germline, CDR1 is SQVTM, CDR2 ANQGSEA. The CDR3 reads CSVEDQLEADTQYF. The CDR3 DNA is TGCAGCGTTGAAGATCAACTAGAAGCAGATACGCAGTATTTT.

For the CDR3, the DNA is TGTGCCAGCAGTTTACCCAGGGAGATCAATCAGCCCCAGCATTTT. Protein sequence: CASSLPREINQPQHF. V and J are TRBV28 and TRBJ1-5, with D possibly being TRBD1 (5 bases). There are 15 residues in the CDR3. From germline, CDR1 is MDHEN and CDR2 SYDVKM. V shed 2 bases and J shed 3 bases, with 11 bases lying between them.

The CDR3 here is CASSRGTGPADTQYF. The CDR3 DNA sequence: TGTGCCAGCAGCCGCGGGACAGGGCCAGCCGATACGCAGTATTTT. This chain joins TRBV7-9 and TRBJ2-3; 9 positions match TRBD1. V gave up 5 bases and J gave up 6 bases; unmatched junction bases: 9. The CDR3 contains 15 residues. Germline CDR1 reads SEHNR; CDR2 reads FQNEAQ (reference sequence).

The CDR3 nucleotides are TGTGCCAGCAGCCCTCAGCCCTCCACAGATACGCAGTATTTT. The encoded protein is CASSPQPSTDTQYF. The chain carries TRBV2 and TRBJ2-3; D gene unclear. The CDR3 sequence is 14 residues long. The germline CDR1 and CDR2 sequences are SNHLY and FYNNEI. V was trimmed by 6 bases and J by 2 bases, leaving 12 bases between them.

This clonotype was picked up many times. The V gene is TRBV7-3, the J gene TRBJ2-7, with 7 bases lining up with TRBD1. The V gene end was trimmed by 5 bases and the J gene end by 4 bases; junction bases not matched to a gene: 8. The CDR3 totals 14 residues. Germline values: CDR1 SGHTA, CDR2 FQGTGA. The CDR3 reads CASSPGDRPYEQYF. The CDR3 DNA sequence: TGTGCCAGCAGCCCCGGGGACAGACCTTACGAGCAGTACTTC.

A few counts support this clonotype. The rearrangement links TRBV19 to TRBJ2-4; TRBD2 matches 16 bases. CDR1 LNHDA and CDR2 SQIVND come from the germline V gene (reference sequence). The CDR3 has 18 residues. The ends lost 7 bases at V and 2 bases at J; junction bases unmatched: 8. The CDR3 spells CASTPGLAGGPSKNIQYF. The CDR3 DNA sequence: TGTGCCAGTACCCCGGGACTAGCGGGGGGGCCTTCCAAAAACATTCAGTACTTC.

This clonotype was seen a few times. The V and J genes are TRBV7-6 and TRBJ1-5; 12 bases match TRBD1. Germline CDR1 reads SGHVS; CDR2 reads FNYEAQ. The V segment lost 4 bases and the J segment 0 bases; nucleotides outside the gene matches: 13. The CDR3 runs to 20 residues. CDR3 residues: CASSWVEGQGAGNSNQPQHF. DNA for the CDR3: TGTGCCAGCAGCTGGGTCGAGGGACAGGGGGCAGGAAATAGCAATCAGCCCCAGCATTTT.

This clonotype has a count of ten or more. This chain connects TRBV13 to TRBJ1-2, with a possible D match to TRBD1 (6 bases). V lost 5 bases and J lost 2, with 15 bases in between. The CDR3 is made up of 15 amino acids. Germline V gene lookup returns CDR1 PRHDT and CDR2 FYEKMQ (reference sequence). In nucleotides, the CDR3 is TGTGCCAGCAGCCGGGGGGCCTTAGGGAACTATGGCTACACCTTC. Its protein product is CASSRGALGNYGYTF.

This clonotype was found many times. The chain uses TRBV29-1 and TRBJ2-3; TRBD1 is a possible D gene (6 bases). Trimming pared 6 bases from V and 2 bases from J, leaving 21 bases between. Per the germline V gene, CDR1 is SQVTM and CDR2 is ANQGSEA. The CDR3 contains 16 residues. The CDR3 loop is CSVRSEGDFYTDTQYF. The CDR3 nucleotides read TGCAGCGTCCGATCTGAGGGGGATTTCTACACAGATACGCAGTATTTT.

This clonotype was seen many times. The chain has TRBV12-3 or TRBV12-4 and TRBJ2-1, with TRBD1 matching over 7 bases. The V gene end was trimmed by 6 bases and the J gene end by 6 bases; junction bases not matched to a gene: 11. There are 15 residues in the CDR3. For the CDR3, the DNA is TGTGCCAGCAGCCCTGACAGGGATCTGTTCAATGAGCAGTTCTTC. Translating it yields CASSPDRDLFNEQFF.

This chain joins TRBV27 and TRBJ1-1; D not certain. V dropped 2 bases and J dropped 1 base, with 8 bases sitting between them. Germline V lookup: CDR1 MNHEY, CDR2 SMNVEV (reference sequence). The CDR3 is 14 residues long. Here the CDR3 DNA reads TGTGCCAGCAGTTTACGAGGGAAGAACACTGAAGCTTTCTTT. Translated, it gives CASSLRGKNTEAFF.

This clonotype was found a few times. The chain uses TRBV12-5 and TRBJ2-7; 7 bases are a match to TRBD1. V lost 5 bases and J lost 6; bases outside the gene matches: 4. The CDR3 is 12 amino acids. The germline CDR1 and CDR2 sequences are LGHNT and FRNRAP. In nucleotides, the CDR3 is TGTGCTAGTGGTCTCGGACAGGCCGAGCAGTACTTC. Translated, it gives CASGLGQAEQYF.

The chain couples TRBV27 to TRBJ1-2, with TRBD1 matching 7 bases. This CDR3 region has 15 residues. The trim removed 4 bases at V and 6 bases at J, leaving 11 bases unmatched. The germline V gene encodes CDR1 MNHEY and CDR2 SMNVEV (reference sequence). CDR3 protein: CASSSGQLTAHGYTF. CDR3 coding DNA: TGTGCCAGCAGTTCGGGACAGCTTACAGCTCATGGCTACACCTTC.

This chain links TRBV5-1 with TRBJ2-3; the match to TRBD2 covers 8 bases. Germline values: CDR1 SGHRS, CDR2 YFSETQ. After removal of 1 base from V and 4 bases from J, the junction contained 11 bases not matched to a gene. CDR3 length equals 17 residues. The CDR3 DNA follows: TGCGCCAGCAGCTTGAGTGCTAGCGGGCCTTCCGCAGATACGCAGTATTTT. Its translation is CASSLSASGPSADTQYF.

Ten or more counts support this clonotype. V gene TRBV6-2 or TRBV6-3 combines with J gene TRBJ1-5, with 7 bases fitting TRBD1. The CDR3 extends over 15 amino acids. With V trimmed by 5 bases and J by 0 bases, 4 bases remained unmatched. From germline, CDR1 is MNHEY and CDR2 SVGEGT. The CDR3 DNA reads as TGTGCCAGCAGTCGTACAGGGGTTAGCAATCAGCCCCAGCATTTT. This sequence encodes CASSRTGVSNQPQHF.

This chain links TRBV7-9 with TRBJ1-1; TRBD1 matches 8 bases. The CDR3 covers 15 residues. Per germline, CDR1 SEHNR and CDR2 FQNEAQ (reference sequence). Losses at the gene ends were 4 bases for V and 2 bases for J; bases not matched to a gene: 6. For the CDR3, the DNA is TGTGCCAGCAGCTCCAGGGGGCGAGGAAACACTGAAGCTTTCTTT. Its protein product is CASSSRGRGNTEAFF.